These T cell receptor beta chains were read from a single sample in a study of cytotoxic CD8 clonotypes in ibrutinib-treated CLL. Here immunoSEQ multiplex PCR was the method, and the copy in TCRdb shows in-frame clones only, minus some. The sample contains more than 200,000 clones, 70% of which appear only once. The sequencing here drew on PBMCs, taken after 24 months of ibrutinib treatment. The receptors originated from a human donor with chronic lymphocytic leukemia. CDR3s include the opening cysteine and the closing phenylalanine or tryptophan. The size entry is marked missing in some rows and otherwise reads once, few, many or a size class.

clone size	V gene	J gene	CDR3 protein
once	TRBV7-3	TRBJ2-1	CASSVTSSHEQFF
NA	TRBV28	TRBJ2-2	CASSSIRDTYTGELFF
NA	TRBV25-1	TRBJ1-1	CASSEYTEAFF
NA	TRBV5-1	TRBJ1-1	CASSSTGGAEAFF
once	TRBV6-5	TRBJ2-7	CASSYENRGTGEQYF
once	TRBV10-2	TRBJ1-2	CASSVSQGGYGYTF
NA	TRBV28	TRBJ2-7	CASSFRVIAGGSYEQYF
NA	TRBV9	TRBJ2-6	CASSTQFGGANVLTF
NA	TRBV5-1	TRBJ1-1	CASSLANSLNTEAFF
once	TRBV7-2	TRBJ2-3	CASSLWAGASGTQYF
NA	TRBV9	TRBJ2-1	CASSVVGGPYNEQFF
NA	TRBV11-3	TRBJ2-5	CASSPGTGQETQYF
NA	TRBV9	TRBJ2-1	CASSVAGAVNEQFF
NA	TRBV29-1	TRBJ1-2	CSVITGLNYGYTF
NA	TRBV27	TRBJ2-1	CASMRTSGQWNNNEQFF
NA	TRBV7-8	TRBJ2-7	CASSQRRTSGRDEQYF
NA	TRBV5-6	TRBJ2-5	CASSAGTSGWPQYF
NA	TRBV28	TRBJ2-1	CASSLAGLPQEQFF
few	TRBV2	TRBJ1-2	CASREGPENYGYTF
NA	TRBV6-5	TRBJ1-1	CASRDGGPAFF
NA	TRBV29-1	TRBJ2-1	CSVEPESDSGGFYNEQFF
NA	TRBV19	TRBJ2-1	CASSTSGTSLPEQFF
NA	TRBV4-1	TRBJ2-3	CASSQDQGTDTQYF
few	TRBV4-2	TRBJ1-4	CASSQEAGGREKLFF
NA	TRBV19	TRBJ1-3	CASEDGVNSGNTIYF
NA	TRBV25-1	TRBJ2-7	CASSERTGGEFYEQYF
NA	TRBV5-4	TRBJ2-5	CASSLGLAGRDPETQYF
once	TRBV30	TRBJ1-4	CAWSVQVNEKLFF
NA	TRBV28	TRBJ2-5	CASKLSKETQYF
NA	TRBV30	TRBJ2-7	CAWRDHGTSGGYEQYF
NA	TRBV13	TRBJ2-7	CASSSPYEQYF
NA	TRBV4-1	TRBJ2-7	CASSHPRPPYEQYF
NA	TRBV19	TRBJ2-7	CASSIGRQGDYEQYF
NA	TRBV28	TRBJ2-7	CASSRTVPYF
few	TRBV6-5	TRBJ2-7	CASSAGTSVYEQYF
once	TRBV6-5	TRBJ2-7	CASSYYVGTTIWEQYF
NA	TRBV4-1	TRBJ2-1	CASSQDSYNEQFF
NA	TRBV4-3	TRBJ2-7	CASSQDKFSYEQYF
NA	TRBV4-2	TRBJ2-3	CASSQGGLDSTDTQYF
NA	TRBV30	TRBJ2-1	CAWTVGLAVNNEQFF
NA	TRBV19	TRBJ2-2	CATSGRGGSNTGELFF
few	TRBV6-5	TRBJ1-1	CAREEGTEAFF
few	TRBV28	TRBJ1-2	CASSPGPYGYTF
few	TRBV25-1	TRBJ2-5	CASSRGAQETQYF
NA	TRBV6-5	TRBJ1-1	CASQYGGNTEAFF
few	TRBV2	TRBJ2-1	CASTVSPVWNEQFF